Sequencing of this T cell receptor (beta chain) was carried out in a study of cytomegalovirus exposure and HLA in healthy donors. Primers: 60 Vbeta forward and 13 Jbeta reverse. This table comes from immunoSEQ multiplex PCR, and its TCRdb copy is limited to in-frame clones, with some not included. The table lists approximately 50,000 clones, approximately 52% of them singletons, with roughly 12% in the top ten. The CDR3 loop spans 15 amino acids. Germline V CDR1 and CDR2: SEHNR, FQNEAQ (reference sequence). The ends were cut back, 4 bases at V and 7 bases at J, with 20 bases in the middle. The material sequenced was PBMCs. This chain uses TRBV7-9 with TRBJ2-7; TRBD2 might be the D (5 bases). The TCR was taken from a human donor in good health. CDR3 nucleotide sequence: TGTGCCAGCAGCTCAGGACTCACACCACTGATGGAGCAGTACTTC. This encodes CASSSGLTPLMEQYF.